This record covers a single T cell receptor (beta chain). Here immunoSEQ multiplex PCR was the method, and the copy in TCRdb shows in-frame clones only, minus some. The sample has some 200,000 clones; around 86% are singletons. These data originate in a study of blood T cell repertoires in COVID-19. The CDR3 consists of 11 residues. CDR1 SNHLY and CDR2 FYNNEI come from the germline V gene. V was pared by 7 bases and J by 9 bases, with 10 bases between. The sequence was collected from a man between 65 and 80 years old with acute or convalescent COVID-19. The specimen was peripheral blood. The rearrangement uses TRBV2 and TRBJ2-1, with D tentatively TRBD1 (6 bases). The CDR3 bases are TGTGCCAGCAAAGGGGGTACTGAGCAGTTCTTC. Translated: CASKGGTEQFF.